This T cell receptor (beta chain) is from a study of regulatory T cells in long-lasting Graves disease. Overall study: Persistent Graves' disease meant over 5 years of antithyroid drugs with positive TSH receptor antibodies.

CDR1 is LGHNT and CDR2 is FRNRAP in the germline V gene. Trimming at V came to 1 base and at J to 0 bases, leaving 10 bases not matched to a gene. The CDR3 contains 20 residues. Notes on this clonotype: Its target is unknown.

Findings of the study overall: There was favoring of TRBV28, TRBJ1-2 and TRBJ2-5 in persistent disease.

For TCR beta, libraries came from iRepertoire HTBI primers and Arm-PCR of CDR3 regions. Each CDR3 protein is one row after TCRdb ran MiXCR on the multiplex PCR reads. The top ten clones hold around 42% of a sample with about 660,000 distinct CDR3 sequences, about 30% of them seen once. Time point in this sample: persistent/refractory GD, antithyroid drugs over 5 years with positive TRAb. Generation of the TCR library employed RNA extracted from PBMCs. EDTA tubes received about 9.6 milliliters of drawn peripheral blood. The V call is TRBV12-5, the J call TRBJ2-6; 9 nucleotides line up with TRBD1. The sequence was collected from a female donor with Graves disease. Sequences were derived from peripheral blood mononuclear cells (PBMCs), sampled when the disease was refractory, from a patient treated with antithyroid drugs. The CDR3 DNA is TGTGCTAGTGGTTTGGCCAAGGGACAGGGATTACTCTCTGGGGCCAACGTCCTGACTTTC. This sequence encodes CASGLAKGQGLLSGANVLTF.